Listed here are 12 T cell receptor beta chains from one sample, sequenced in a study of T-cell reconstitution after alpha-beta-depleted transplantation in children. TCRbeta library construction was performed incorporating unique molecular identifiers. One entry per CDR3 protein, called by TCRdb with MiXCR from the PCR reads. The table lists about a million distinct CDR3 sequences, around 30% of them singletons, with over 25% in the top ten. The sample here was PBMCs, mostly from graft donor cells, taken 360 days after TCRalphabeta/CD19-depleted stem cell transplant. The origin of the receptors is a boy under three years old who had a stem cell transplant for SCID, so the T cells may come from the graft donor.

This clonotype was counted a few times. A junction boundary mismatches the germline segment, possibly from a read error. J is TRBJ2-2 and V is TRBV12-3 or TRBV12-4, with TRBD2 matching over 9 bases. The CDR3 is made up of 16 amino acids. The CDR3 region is CASSLAGATNTGELFF. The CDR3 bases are TGTGCCAGCAGCTTAGCGGGGGCAACGAACACCGGGGAGCTGTTTTTT.

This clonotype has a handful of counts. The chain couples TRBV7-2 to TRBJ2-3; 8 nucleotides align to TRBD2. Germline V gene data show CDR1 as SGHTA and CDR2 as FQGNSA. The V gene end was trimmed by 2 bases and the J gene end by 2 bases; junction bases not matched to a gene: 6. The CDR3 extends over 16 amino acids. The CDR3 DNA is TGTGCCAGCAGCTTATTTCCAGCGGGGGCCACAGATACGCAGTATTTT. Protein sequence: CASSLFPAGATDTQYF.

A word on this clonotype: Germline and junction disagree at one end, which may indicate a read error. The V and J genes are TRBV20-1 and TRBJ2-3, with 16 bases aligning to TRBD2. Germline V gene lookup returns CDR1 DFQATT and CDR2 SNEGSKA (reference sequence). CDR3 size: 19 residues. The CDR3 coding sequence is TGCAGTGCCAGAGCGGTCCCGGGACTAGCGGGGGGGCACCCAGATACGCAGTATTTT. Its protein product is CSARAVPGLAGGHPDTQYF.

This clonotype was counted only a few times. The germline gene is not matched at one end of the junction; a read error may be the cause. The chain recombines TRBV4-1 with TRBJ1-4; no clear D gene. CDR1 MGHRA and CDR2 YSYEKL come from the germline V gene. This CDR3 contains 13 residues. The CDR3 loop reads CASSQGESADLVF. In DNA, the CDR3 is TGCGCCAGCAGCCAAGGAGAGTCGGCGGATTTAGTTTTT.

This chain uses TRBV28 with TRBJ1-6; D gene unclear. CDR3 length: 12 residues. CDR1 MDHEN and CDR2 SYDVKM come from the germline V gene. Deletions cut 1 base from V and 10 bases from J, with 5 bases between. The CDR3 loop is CASSLSFSPLHF. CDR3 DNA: TGTGCCAGCAGTTTATCTTTCTCACCCCTCCACTTT. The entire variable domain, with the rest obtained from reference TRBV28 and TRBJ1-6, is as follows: DVKVTQSSRYLVKRTGEKVFLECVQDMDHENMFWYRQDPGLGLRLIYFSYDVKMKEKGDIPEGYSVSREKKERFSLILESASTNQTSMYLCASSLSFSPLHFGNGTRLTVT.

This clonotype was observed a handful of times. The CDR3 DNA reads TGTGCCAGCAGCCAAGACCTAGCGGGGGCAGGGGGAGATACGCAGTATTTT. Translating it yields CASSQDLAGAGGDTQYF. This chain joins TRBV3-1 and TRBJ2-3, with TRBD2 identical over 10 bases. The ends lost 0 bases at V and 5 bases at J; junction bases unmatched: 8. The CDR3 sequence is 17 residues long. The germline V gene encodes CDR1 LGHDT and CDR2 YNNKEL (reference sequence).

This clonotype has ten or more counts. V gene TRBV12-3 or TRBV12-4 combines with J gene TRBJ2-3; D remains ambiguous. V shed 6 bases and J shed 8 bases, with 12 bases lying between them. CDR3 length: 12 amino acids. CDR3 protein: CASSPRLPTQYF. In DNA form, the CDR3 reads TGTGCCAGCAGCCCGCGACTTCCTACGCAGTATTTT.

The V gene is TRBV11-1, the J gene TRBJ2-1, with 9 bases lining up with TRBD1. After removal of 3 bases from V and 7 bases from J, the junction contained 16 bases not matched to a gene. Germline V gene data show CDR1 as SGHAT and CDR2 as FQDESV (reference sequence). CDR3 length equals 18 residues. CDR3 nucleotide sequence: TGTGCCAGCAGCTTTTTGATCCTCCGGGACAGGGCTCCTAATGAGCAGTTCTTC. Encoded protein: CASSFLILRDRAPNEQFF.

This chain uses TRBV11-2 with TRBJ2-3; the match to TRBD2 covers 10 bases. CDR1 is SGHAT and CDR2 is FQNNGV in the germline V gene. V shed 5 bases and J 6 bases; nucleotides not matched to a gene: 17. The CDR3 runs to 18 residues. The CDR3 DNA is TGTGCCAGCAGCGACACCATAGCGGGGGGAACCTCAAGTGATACGCAGTATTTT. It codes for CASSDTIAGGTSSDTQYF.

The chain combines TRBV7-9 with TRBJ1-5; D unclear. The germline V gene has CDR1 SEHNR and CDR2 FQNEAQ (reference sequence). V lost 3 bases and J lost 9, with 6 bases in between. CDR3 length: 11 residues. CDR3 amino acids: CASSLDGPQHF. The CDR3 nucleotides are TGTGCCAGCAGCTTGGACGGGCCCCAGCATTTT.

CDR3 DNA sequence: TGCAGCTCCCGGACAGGCACCGGGGAGCTGTTTTTT. It specifies CSSRTGTGELFF. The chain carries TRBV29-1 and TRBJ2-2; 7 bases are a match to TRBD1. The CDR3 is 12 amino acids. CDR1 is SQVTM and CDR2 is ANQGSEA in the germline V gene. V shed 8 bases and J 4 bases; nucleotides not matched to a gene: 4.

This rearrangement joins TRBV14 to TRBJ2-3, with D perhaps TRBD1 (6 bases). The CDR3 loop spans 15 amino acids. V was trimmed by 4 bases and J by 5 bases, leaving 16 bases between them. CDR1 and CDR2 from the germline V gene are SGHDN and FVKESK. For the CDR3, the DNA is TGTGCCAGCAGCCCCGACAGGTTCCTGGGAGATACGCAGTATTTT. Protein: CASSPDRFLGDTQYF.